These 9 T cell receptor beta chains were sequenced from one sample in a study of blood T cell repertoires in COVID-19. Profiling relied on immunoSEQ multiplex PCR, and the TCRdb table lists in-frame clones only, not all of them. In the table there are some 310,000 clones, nearly 90% of which are singletons. The sample consisted of peripheral blood. The receptors originated from a woman between 40 and 50 years old with COVID-19, enrolled during active disease.

The rearrangement joins TRBV28 to TRBJ2-7; D perhaps matches TRBD1 (6 bases). V lost 6 bases and J 3 bases, leaving 15 bases between the germline ends. Germline V gives CDR1 MDHEN, CDR2 SYDVKM. This CDR3 is 14 amino acids long. The DNA of the CDR3 is TGTGCCAGCAGACACCGGGACACCTTCTACGAGCAGTACTTC. It encodes CASRHRDTFYEQYF.

In its sample, this clone was seen a few times. This sequence joins TRBV3-1 (or the pseudogene TRBV3-2) and TRBJ1-2; a weak D match, TRBD1 (5 bases). The germline V gene encodes CDR1 LGHDT and CDR2 YNNKEL (reference sequence). The CDR3 is made up of 15 amino acids. Trimming pared 4 bases from V and 7 bases from J, leaving 19 bases between. Here the CDR3 reads CASSLGDPGSGGYTF. CDR3 bases: TGTGCCAGCAGCCTGGGGGACCCCGGTAGCGGTGGCTACACCTTC.

V gene TRBV2 combines with J gene TRBJ2-3, with TRBD2 matching 9 bases. The CDR3 consists of 18 residues. Germline trimming cut 5 bases from V and 2 bases from J; bases unmatched to any gene: 14. Germline V CDR1 and CDR2: SNHLY, FYNNEI. CDR3 region: CASSPSLRAGGSTDTQYF. CDR3 DNA: TGTGCCAGCAGTCCGTCCTTACGAGCGGGGGGCTCCACAGATACGCAGTATTTT.

The chain links TRBV7-2 to TRBJ2-1; a possible D gene is TRBD1 (5 bases). The length of the CDR3 is 14 residues. The germline V and J ends were trimmed by 3 bases and 2 bases, with 8 bases remaining between them. CDR1 is SGHTA, CDR2 FQGNSA, per germline. CDR3 loop: CASSFQGPYNEQFF. The CDR3 region has the DNA TGTGCCAGCAGCTTCCAGGGTCCCTACAATGAGCAGTTCTTC.

The chain combines TRBV7-2 with TRBJ2-7, with 7 bases that match TRBD2. The CDR3 consists of 15 residues. Per germline, CDR1 SGHTA and CDR2 FQGNSA. V was clipped by 1 base and J by 1 base; unmatched bases: 4. CDR3 region: CASSLVGGGSYEQYF. CDR3 DNA sequence: TGTGCCAGCAGCTTAGTGGGGGGGGGATCCTACGAGCAGTACTTC.

The chain has TRBV15 and TRBJ2-6; D is uncertain. V was trimmed by 5 bases and J by 4 bases, leaving 9 bases between them. The CDR3 has 14 amino acids. Germline CDR1 reads LNHNV; CDR2 reads YYDKDF (reference sequence). CDR3 DNA sequence: TGTGCCACCAGCTATAGATCCGGGGCCAACGTCCTGACTTTC. Translation: CATSYRSGANVLTF. The full variable domain, completed using reference TRBV15 and TRBJ2-6, is DAMVIQNPRYQVTQFGKPVTLSCSQTLNHNVMYWYQQKSSQAPKLLFHYYDKDFNNEADTPDNFQSRRPNTSFCFLDIRSPGLGDTAMYLCATSYRSGANVLTFGAGSRLTVL.

This sequence joins TRBV28 and TRBJ2-7; 8 positions match TRBD2. V dropped 5 bases and J dropped 7; count of bases not matched to a gene: 22. The CDR3 length is 18 residues. Germline V gene lookup returns CDR1 MDHEN and CDR2 SYDVKM. CDR3 region: CASSTLGPGGGLVGEQYF. The CDR3 DNA is TGTGCCAGCAGTACCCTTGGACCCGGGGGGGGGCTTGTGGGTGAGCAGTACTTC.

The V and J genes are TRBV29-1 and TRBJ1-1, with 8 bases identical to TRBD1. Unmatched junction bases numbered 6, after V lost 6 bases and J lost 6 bases. From germline, CDR1 is SQVTM and CDR2 ANQGSEA. The CDR3 covers 12 residues. CDR3 sequence: CSVDQGAPEAFF. DNA of the CDR3: TGCAGCGTAGACCAGGGGGCCCCTGAAGCTTTCTTT.

The V gene is TRBV28, the J gene TRBJ1-5; 7 nucleotides agree with TRBD1. This CDR3 is built from 15 residues. Per germline, CDR1 MDHEN and CDR2 SYDVKM. Losses at the gene ends were 2 bases for V and 6 bases for J; bases not matched to a gene: 7. The CDR3 loop reads CASSLREGATQPQHF. CDR3 DNA sequence: TGTGCCAGCAGTTTACGGGAGGGGGCAACTCAGCCCCAGCATTTT.